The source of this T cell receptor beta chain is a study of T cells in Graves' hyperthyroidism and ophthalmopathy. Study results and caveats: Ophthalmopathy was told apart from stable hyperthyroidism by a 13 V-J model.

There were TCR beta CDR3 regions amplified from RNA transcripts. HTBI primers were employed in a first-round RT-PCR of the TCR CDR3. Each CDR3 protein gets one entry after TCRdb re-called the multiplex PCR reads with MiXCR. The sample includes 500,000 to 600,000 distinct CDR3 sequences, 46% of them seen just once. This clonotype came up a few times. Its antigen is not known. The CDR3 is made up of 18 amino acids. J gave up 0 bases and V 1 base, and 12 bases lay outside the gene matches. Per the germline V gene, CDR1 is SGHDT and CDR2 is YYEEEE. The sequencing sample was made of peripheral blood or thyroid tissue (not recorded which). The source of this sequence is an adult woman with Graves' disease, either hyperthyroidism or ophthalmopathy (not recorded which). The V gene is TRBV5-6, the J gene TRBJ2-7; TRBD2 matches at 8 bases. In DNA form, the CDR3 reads TGTGCCAGCAGCTTGCTCGACGGGAGGGTCCCCAGCTCCTACGAGCAGTACTTC. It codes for CASSLLDGRVPSSYEQYF.